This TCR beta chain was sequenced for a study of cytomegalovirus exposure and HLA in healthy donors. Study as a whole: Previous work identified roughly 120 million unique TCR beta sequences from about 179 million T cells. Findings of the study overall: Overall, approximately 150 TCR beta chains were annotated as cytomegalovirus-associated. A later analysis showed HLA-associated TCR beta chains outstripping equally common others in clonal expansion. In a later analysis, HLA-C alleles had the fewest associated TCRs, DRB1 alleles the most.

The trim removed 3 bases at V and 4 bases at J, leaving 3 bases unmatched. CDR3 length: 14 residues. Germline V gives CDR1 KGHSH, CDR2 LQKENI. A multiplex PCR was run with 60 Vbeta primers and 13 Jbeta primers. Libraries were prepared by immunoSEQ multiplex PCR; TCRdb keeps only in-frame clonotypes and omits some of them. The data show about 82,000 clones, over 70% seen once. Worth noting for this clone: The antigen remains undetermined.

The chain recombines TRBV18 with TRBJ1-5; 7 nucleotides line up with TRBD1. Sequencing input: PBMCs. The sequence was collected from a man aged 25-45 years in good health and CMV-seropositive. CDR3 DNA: TGTGCCAGCTCACCCTCAGGGGGGAATCAGCCCCAGCATTTT. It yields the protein CASSPSGGNQPQHF. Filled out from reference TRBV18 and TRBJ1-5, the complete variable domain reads NAGVMQNPRHLVRRRGQEARLRCSPMKGHSHVYWYRQLPEEGLKFMVYLQKENIIDESGMPKERFSAEFPKEGPSILRIQQVVRGDSAAYFCASSPSGGNQPQHFGDGTRLSIL.